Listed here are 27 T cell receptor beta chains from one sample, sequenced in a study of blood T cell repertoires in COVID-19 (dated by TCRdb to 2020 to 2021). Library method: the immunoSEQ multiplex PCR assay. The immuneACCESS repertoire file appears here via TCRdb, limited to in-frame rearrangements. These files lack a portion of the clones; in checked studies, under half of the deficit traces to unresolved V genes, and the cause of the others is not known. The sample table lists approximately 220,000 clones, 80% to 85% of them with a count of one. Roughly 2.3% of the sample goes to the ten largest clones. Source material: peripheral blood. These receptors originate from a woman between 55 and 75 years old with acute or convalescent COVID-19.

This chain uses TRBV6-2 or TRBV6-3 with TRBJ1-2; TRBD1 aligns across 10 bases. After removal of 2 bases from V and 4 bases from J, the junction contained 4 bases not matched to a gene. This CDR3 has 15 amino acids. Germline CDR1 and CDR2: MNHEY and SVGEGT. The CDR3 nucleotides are TGTGCCAGCAGTTACCGGGACAGGGGTCTCTATGGCTACACCTTC. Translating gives CASSYRDRGLYGYTF.

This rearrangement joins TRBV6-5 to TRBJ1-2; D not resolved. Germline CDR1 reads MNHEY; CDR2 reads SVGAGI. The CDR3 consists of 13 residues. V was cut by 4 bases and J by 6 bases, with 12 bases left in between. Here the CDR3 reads CASSLVLRDGYTF. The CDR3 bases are TGTGCCAGCAGTTTGGTCCTGAGGGATGGCTACACCTTC.

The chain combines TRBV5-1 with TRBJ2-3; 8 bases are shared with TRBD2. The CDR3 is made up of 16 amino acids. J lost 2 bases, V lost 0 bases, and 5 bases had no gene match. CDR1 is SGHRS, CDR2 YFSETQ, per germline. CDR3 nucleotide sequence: TGCGCCAGCAGCTTGGCGGCGGGGGGTTACACAGATACGCAGTATTTT. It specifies CASSLAAGGYTDTQYF.

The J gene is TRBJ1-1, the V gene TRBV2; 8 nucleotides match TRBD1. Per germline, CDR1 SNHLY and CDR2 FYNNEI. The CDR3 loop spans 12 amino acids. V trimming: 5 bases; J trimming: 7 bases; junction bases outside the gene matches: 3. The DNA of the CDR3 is TGTGCCAGCAGTCAAGGACAGGGTGAAGCTTTCTTT. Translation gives CASSQGQGEAFF.

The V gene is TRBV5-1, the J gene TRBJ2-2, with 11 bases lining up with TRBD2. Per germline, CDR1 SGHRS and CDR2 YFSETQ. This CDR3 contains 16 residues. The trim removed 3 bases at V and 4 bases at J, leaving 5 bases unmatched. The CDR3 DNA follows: TGCGCCAGCAGCTCACTAGCGGGGGCCTCCACCGGGGAGCTGTTTTTT. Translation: CASSSLAGASTGELFF.

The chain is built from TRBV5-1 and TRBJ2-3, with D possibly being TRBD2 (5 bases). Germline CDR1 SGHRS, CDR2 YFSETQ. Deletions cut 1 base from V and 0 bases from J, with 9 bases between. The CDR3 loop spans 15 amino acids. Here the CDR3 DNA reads TGCGCCAGCAGCTTGACCGGACTGAGCACAGATACGCAGTATTTT. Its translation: CASSLTGLSTDTQYF. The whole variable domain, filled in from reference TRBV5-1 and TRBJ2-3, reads KAGVTQTPRYLIKTRGQQVTLSCSPISGHRSVSWYQQTPGQGLQFLFEYFSETQRNKGNFPGRFSGRQFSNSRSEMNVSTLELGDSALYLCASSLTGLSTDTQYFGPGTRLTVL.

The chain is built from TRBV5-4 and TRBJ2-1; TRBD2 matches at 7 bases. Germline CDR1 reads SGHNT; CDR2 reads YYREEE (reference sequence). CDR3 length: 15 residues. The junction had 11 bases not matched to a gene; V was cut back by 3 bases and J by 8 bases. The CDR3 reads CASSSGGGVWDEQFF. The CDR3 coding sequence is TGTGCCAGCAGCTCCGGTGGGGGGGTCTGGGATGAGCAGTTCTTC. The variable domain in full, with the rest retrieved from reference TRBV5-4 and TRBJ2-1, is ETGVTQSPTHLIKTRGQQVTLRCSSQSGHNTVSWYQQALGQGPQFIFQYYREEENGRGNFPPRFSGLQFPNYSSELNVNALELDDSALYLCASSSGGGVWDEQFFGPGTRLTVL.

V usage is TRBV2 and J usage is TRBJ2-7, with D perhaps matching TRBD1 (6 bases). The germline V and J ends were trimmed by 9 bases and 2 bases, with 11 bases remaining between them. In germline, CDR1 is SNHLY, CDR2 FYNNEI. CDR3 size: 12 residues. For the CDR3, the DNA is TGTGCCAGTTTCCGGGACACCTACGAGCAGTACTTC. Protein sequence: CASFRDTYEQYF.

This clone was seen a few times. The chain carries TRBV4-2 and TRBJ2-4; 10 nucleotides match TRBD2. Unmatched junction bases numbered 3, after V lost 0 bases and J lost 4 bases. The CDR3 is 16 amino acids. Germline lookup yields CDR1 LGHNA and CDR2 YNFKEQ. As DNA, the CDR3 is TGTGCCAGCAGCCAAGATCTAGCGGGGGCGAAAAACATTCAGTACTTC. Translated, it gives CASSQDLAGAKNIQYF.

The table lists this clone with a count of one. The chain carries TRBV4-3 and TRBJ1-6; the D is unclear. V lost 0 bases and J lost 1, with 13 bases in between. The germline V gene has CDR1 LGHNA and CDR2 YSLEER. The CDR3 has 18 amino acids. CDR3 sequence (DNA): TGCGCCAGCAGCCAAGATTTTACGGGTTGGTCCTATAATTCACCCCTCCACTTT. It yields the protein CASSQDFTGWSYNSPLHF.

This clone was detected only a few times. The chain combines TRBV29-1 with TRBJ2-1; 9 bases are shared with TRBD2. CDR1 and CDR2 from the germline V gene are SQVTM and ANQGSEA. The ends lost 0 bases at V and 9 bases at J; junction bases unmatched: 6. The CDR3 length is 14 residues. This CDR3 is CSVEDEVAGVEQFF. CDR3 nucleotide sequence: TGCAGCGTTGAAGACGAGGTAGCGGGGGTTGAGCAGTTCTTC.

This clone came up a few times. The CDR3 loop is CASSFTGGALAEAFF. The CDR3 coding sequence is TGTGCCAGCAGTTTTACAGGGGGCGCACTGGCTGAAGCTTTCTTT. This chain joins TRBV6-5 and TRBJ1-1; 9 bases line up with TRBD1. The CDR3 has 15 residues. Germline-derived CDR1 and CDR2 are MNHEY and SVGAGI. Unmatched junction bases numbered 9, after V lost 4 bases and J lost 6 bases.

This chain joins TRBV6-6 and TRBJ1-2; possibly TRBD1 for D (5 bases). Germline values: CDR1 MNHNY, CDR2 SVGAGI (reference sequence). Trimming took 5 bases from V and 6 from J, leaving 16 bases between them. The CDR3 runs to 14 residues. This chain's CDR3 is CASSLNVATDGYTF. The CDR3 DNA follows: TGTGCCAGCAGTCTCAATGTGGCGACAGATGGCTACACCTTC.

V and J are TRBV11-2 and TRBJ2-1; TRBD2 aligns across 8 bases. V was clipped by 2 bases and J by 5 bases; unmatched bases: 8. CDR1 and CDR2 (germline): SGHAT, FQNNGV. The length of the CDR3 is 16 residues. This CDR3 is CASSLWGAGADNEQFF. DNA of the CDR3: TGTGCCAGCAGCTTATGGGGAGCGGGGGCCGACAATGAGCAGTTCTTC.

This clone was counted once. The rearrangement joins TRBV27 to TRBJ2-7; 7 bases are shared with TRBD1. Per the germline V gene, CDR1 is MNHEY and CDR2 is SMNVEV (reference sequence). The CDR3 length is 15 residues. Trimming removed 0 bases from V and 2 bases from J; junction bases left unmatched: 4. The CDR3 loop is CASSLSGTDTYEQYF. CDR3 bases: TGTGCCAGCAGTTTATCGGGGACAGACACCTACGAGCAGTACTTC.

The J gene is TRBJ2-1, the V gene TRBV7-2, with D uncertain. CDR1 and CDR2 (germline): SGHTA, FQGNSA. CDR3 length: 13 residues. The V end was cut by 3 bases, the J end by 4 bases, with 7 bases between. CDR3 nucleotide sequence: TGTGCCAGCAGCTTCAACACGTACAATGAGCAGTTCTTC. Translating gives CASSFNTYNEQFF.

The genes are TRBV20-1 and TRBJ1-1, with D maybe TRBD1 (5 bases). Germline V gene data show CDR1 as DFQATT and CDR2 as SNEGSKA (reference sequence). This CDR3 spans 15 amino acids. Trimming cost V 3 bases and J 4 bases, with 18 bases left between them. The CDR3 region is CSASGLAGFSTEAFF. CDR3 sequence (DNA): TGCAGTGCTAGTGGTTTGGCAGGGTTTAGCACTGAAGCTTTCTTT.

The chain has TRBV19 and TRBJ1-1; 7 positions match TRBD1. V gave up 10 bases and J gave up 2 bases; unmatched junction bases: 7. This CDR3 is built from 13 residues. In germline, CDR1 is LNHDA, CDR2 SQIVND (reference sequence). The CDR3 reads CATATGANTEAFF. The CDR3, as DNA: TGTGCCACCGCAACAGGGGCCAACACTGAAGCTTTCTTT.

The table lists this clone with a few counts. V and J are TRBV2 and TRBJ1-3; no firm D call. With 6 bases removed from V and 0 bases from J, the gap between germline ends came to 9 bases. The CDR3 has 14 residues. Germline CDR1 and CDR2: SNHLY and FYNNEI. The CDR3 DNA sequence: TGTGCCAGCAGCCTCAGGATCTCTGGAAACACCATATATTTT. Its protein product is CASSLRISGNTIYF.

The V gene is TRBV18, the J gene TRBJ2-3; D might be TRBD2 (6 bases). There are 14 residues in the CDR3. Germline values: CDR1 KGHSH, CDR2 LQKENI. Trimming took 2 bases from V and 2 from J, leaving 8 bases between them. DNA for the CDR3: TGTGCCAGCTCACCAGGAGGGAACACAGATACGCAGTATTTT. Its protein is CASSPGGNTDTQYF.

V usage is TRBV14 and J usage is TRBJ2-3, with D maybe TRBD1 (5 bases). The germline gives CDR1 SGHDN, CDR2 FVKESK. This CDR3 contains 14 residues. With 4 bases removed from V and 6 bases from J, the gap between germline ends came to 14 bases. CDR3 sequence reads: CASSPFPTVDTQYF. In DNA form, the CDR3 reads TGTGCCAGCAGCCCCTTCCCGACAGTCGATACGCAGTATTTT.

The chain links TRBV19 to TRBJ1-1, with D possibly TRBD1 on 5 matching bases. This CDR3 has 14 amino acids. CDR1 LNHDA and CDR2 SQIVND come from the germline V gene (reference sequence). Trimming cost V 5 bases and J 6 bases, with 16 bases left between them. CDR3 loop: CASSGAPWSAEAFF. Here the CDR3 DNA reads TGTGCCAGTAGTGGGGCCCCCTGGTCGGCTGAAGCTTTCTTT. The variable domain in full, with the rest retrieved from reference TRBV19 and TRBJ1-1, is DGGITQSPKYLFRKEGQNVTLSCEQNLNHDAMYWYRQDPGQGLRLIYYSQIVNDFQKGDIAEGYSVSREKKESFPLTVTSAQKNPTAFYLCASSGAPWSAEAFFGQGTRLTVV.

The CDR3 bases are TGCAGCGTTGGCGCAGGGAACACTGAAGCTTTCTTT. Amino acid sequence: CSVGAGNTEAFF. V and J are TRBV29-1 and TRBJ1-1; D not resolved. Germline V gives CDR1 SQVTM, CDR2 ANQGSEA. The CDR3 loop spans 12 amino acids. V shed 4 bases and J shed 1 base, with 7 bases lying between them.

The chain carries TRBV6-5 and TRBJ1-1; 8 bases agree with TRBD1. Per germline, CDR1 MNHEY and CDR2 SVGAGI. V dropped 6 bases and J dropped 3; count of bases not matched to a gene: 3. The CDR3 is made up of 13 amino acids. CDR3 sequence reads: CASSADRDTEAFF. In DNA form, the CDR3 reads TGTGCCAGCAGCGCGGACAGGGACACTGAAGCTTTCTTT.

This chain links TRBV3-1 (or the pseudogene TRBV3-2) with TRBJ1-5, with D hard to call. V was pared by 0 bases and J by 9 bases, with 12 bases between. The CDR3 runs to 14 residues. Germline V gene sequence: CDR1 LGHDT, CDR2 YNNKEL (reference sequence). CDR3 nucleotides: TGTGCCAGCAGCCAAGACGCCACGGGGAGGCCCCAGCATTTT. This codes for CASSQDATGRPQHF.

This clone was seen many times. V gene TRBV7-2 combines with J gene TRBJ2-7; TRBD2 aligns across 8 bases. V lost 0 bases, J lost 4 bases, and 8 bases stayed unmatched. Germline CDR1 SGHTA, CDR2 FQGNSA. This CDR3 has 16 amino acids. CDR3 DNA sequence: TGTGCCAGCAGCTTAGCAGCGGGGGTAGACAAATACGAGCAGTACTTC. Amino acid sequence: CASSLAAGVDKYEQYF.

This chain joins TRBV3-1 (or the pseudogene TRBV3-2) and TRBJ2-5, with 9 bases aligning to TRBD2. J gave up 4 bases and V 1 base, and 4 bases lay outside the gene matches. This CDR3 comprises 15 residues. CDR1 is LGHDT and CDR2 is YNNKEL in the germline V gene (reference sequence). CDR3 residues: CASSQGPSGAETQYF. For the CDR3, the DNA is TGTGCCAGCAGCCAAGGTCCTAGCGGGGCAGAGACCCAGTACTTC.